These 21 T cell receptor beta chains originate from one sample sequenced in a study of T cells in Graves' hyperthyroidism and ophthalmopathy. There were TCR beta CDR3 regions amplified from RNA transcripts. When the TCR CDR3 underwent first-round RT-PCR, the HTBI primer set was used. From the multiplex PCR reads, TCRdb called clonotypes with MiXCR, one entry per CDR3 protein. The sample includes about 580,000 distinct CDR3 sequences, around 42% of them seen just once. Sequencing input: peripheral blood or thyroid tissue (not recorded which). Receptors originate from a woman under 30 with Graves' hyperthyroidism.

The chain uses TRBV7-2 and TRBJ2-3; 9 nucleotides align to TRBD2. The CDR3 consists of 15 residues. CDR1 and CDR2 from the germline V gene are SGHTA and FQGNSA. V lost 5 bases to trimming and J lost 1 base; unmatched junction nucleotides: 4. CDR3 DNA: TGTGCCAGCAGCGTACAGCGGGAGGGCACAGATACGCAGTATTTT. Its protein product is CASSVQREGTDTQYF.

This clonotype was observed many times. The CDR3 loop reads CASSVGGVPTYEQYF. CDR3 nucleotide sequence: TGTGCCAGCAGCGTAGGAGGGGTTCCCACCTACGAGCAGTACTTC. The rearrangement joins TRBV9 to TRBJ2-7; the D gene could be TRBD1 or TRBD2 (5 bases each). This CDR3 contains 15 residues. CDR1 SGDLS and CDR2 YYNGEE come from the germline V gene. Trimming shortened V by 0 bases and J by 2 bases, and 12 bases separated the two germline ends.

This clonotype was found many times. The chain combines TRBV7-9 with TRBJ1-2, with D uncertain. This CDR3 has 12 amino acids. The germline CDR1 and CDR2 sequences are SEHNR and FQNEAQ (reference sequence). With 5 bases removed from V and 4 bases from J, the gap between germline ends came to 8 bases. CDR3 region: CASSLSSYGYTF. Here the CDR3 DNA reads TGTGCCAGCAGCCTATCGAGCTATGGCTACACCTTC.

A word on this clonotype: This may come from a read error, since a much larger clone is one base off. The rearrangement joins TRBV4-1 to TRBJ2-7; unclear D gene. Looked up from germline, CDR1 is MGHRA and CDR2 is YSYEKL. The CDR3 consists of 13 residues. CDR3 region: CASSQGSTYEQCF. CDR3 coding DNA: TGCGCCAGCAGCCAAGGGAGTACCTACGAGCAGTGCTTC.

In this sample, this clonotype turned up many times. The chain recombines TRBV15 with TRBJ1-5; TRBD1 matches at 7 bases. Per the germline V gene, CDR1 is LNHNV and CDR2 is YYDKDF (reference sequence). The CDR3 loop spans 15 amino acids. Losses at the gene ends were 3 bases for V and 0 bases for J; bases not matched to a gene: 2. The CDR3 DNA sequence: TGTGCCACCAGCAGTTACAGGGGTAGCAATCAGCCCCAGCATTTT. It is translated as CATSSYRGSNQPQHF.

The J gene is TRBJ1-1, the V gene TRBV5-6; possibly TRBD1 for D (5 bases). V lost 1 base and J 4 bases, leaving 14 bases between the germline ends. The length of the CDR3 is 15 residues. Germline lookup yields CDR1 SGHDT and CDR2 YYEEEE. The CDR3 DNA is TGTGCCAGCAGCTTGTATAAGGGTGGGGGCACTGAAGCTTTCTTT. Translating it yields CASSLYKGGGTEAFF.

The gene calls are TRBV7-8 and TRBJ1-5; possible D gene TRBD1, 6 bases. The CDR3 consists of 14 residues. Germline lookup yields CDR1 SGHVS and CDR2 FQNEAQ. Trimming took 6 bases from V and 4 from J, leaving 13 bases between them. CDR3 in DNA: TGTGCCAGCAGACACAGGGAGGAGAATCAGCCCCAGCATTTT. Protein product: CASRHREENQPQHF.

By share, this clonotype ranks as medium-sized. The genes are TRBV2 and TRBJ2-6; D is unresolved. The CDR3 sequence is 15 residues long. CDR1 is SNHLY and CDR2 is FYNNEI in the germline V gene. V lost 5 bases and J 0 bases, leaving 8 bases between the germline ends. The CDR3 spells CASSFVGSGANVLTF. The CDR3 nucleotides are TGTGCCAGCAGTTTTGTCGGCTCTGGGGCCAACGTCCTGACTTTC.

The CDR3 nucleotides read TGCAGTGCTAGTGGCCAGGGTTTAATGAACACTGAAGCTTTCTTT. Translating gives CSASGQGLMNTEAFF. The genes are TRBV20-1 and TRBJ1-1, with D possibly being TRBD1 (5 bases). Germline values: CDR1 DFQATT, CDR2 SNEGSKA (reference sequence). Trimming pared 3 bases from V and 0 bases from J, leaving 14 bases between. The CDR3 has 15 residues.

This clonotype was counted at least ten times. The V and J genes are TRBV12-3 or TRBV12-4 and TRBJ1-2; the match to TRBD1 covers 7 bases. The CDR3 spans 12 residues. Germline trimming cut 7 bases from V and 6 bases from J; bases unmatched to any gene: 5. CDR3 nucleotides: TGTGCCAGCACCCCCGGGACAGATGGCTACACCTTC. Translation gives CASTPGTDGYTF.

This clonotype came up many times. The rearrangement links TRBV5-1 to TRBJ2-7; TRBD1 might be the D (6 bases). The CDR3 loop spans 14 amino acids. Germline-derived CDR1 and CDR2 are SGHRS and YFSETQ. With 7 bases removed from V and 0 bases from J, the gap between germline ends came to 14 bases. DNA for the CDR3: TGCGCCAGCGGGTCACAGGGAGACTCCTACGAGCAGTACTTC. Residues: CASGSQGDSYEQYF.

This clonotype was observed many times. The genes are TRBV7-2 and TRBJ1-4; the D is unclear. Per germline, CDR1 SGHTA and CDR2 FQGNSA. Trimming removed 1 base at V and 0 bases at J, with 6 bases between. The CDR3 is made up of 15 amino acids. CDR3 DNA: TGTGCCAGCAGCTTAGAGGCACCAACTAATGAAAAACTGTTTTTT. Its protein is CASSLEAPTNEKLFF.

This clonotype was found many times. The V call is TRBV7-2, the J call TRBJ1-2; a possible D gene is TRBD1 (5 bases). Between the trimmed V and J ends, which lost 2 bases and 7 bases, there was a span of 17 bases. The CDR3 length is 15 residues. Germline assignment: CDR1 SGHTA and CDR2 FQGNSA. The CDR3 here is CASSLSAFLQGGYTF. The CDR3 bases are TGTGCCAGCAGCTTATCCGCCTTCTTGCAGGGTGGCTACACCTTC.

V and J are TRBV15 and TRBJ2-1; maybe TRBD2 (5 bases). Germline V gives CDR1 LNHNV, CDR2 YYDKDF (reference sequence). The V gene lost 5 bases and the J gene lost 0 bases, with 14 bases spanning the gap. The CDR3 has 16 amino acids. CDR3: CATSVGRGSSYNEQFF. CDR3 nucleotides: TGTGCCACCAGCGTTGGACGGGGAAGCTCCTACAATGAGCAGTTCTTC.

The chain recombines TRBV10-3 with TRBJ2-7; 15 bases fit TRBD2. V lost 10 bases, J lost 2 bases, and 9 bases stayed unmatched. Germline lookup yields CDR1 ENHRY and CDR2 SYGVKD. The CDR3 sequence is 16 residues long. CDR3 amino acids: CATGGTSGRPPYEQYF. The CDR3 DNA follows: TGTGCCACCGGCGGGACTAGCGGGAGGCCCCCCTACGAGCAGTACTTC.

This clonotype was seen a few times. The chain combines TRBV10-3 with TRBJ2-3, with D hard to call. The V gene's germline CDR1 is ENHRY and CDR2 SYGVKD. CDR3 length: 14 amino acids. V was cut by 3 bases and J by 2 bases, with 9 bases left in between. The CDR3 region has the DNA TGTGCCATCAGTGATAGGACCACCACAGATACGCAGTATTTT. As protein: CAISDRTTTDTQYF.

This chain links TRBV13 with TRBJ2-7; 13 nucleotides line up with TRBD2. Germline loops: CDR1 PRHDT, CDR2 FYEKMQ (reference sequence). Germline trimming cut 5 bases from V and 5 bases from J; bases unmatched to any gene: 12. CDR3 size: 17 residues. DNA for the CDR3: TGTGCCAGCAGCCAAGGACTAGCGGGAGAGTTGTTCAACGAGCAGTACTTC. It translates to CASSQGLAGELFNEQYF.

The chain links TRBV3-1 to TRBJ2-7; D ambiguous. Trimming stripped 5 bases from V and 0 bases from J, with 17 bases between. Germline V gives CDR1 LGHDT, CDR2 YNNKEL (reference sequence). CDR3 length: 16 residues. CDR3 in DNA: TGTGCCAGCAGCTACCCAGCTAGTCCGAGCTCCTACGAGCAGTACTTC. Protein product: CASSYPASPSSYEQYF.

This clonotype was observed at least ten times. This chain uses TRBV12-3 or TRBV12-4 with TRBJ2-5; D gene ambiguous. The CDR3 extends over 14 amino acids. V was trimmed by 5 bases and J by 3 bases, leaving 13 bases between them. The CDR3: CASSPSRGKETQYF. CDR3 sequence (DNA): TGTGCCAGCAGTCCCTCCCGAGGAAAAGAGACCCAGTACTTC.

Comments on this clonotype: With a much larger clone just one base away, this may be a read error. The V gene is TRBV6-5, the J gene TRBJ2-5; D ambiguous. Germline V gives CDR1 MNHEY, CDR2 SVGAGI. The CDR3 covers 13 residues. Between the trimmed V and J ends, which lost 5 bases and 11 bases, there was a span of 18 bases. CDR3 nucleotides: TGTGCCAGCAGTACTCGTTCGGGCTACAAGCAGTACTTC. Amino acid sequence: CASSTRSGYKQYF.

The sample holds many counts of this clonotype. V usage is TRBV7-2 and J usage is TRBJ2-2; perhaps TRBD1 as D (5 bases). The ends were cut back, 5 bases at V and 2 bases at J, with 9 bases in the middle. The CDR3 is made up of 14 amino acids. The germline V gene encodes CDR1 SGHTA and CDR2 FQGNSA. The CDR3 spells CASSRQPNTGELFF. CDR3 nucleotides: TGTGCCAGCAGCCGACAGCCAAACACCGGGGAGCTGTTTTTT.